This T cell receptor beta chain derives from a study of T cells in Graves' hyperthyroidism and ophthalmopathy. Template material for amplifying TCR beta CDR3 regions consisted of RNA transcripts. A set of HTBI primers served as the primers for a first-round RT-PCR of the TCR CDR3. TCRdb processed the multiplex PCR reads anew with MiXCR; each CDR3 protein has one entry. The sample yields 500,000 to 600,000 distinct CDR3 sequences, 40% to 50% seen once. Exclusion criteria comprised uncontrolled infection, other autoimmune disease, pregnancy or lactation. The CDR3 sequence is 16 residues long. Germline lookup yields CDR1 LNHDA and CDR2 SQIVND (reference sequence). V gave up 3 bases and J gave up 8 bases, with 22 bases separating them.

The chain joins TRBV19 to TRBJ1-2; D is perhaps TRBD1 (5 bases). The clonotype originates from an adult woman with Graves' disease, either hyperthyroidism or ophthalmopathy (not recorded which). The sample consisted of peripheral blood or thyroid tissue (not recorded which). The CDR3 nucleotides are TGTGCCAGTAGTATTAGTCATGGGGGGAAACGCGCCGGCTACACCTTC. Its protein is CASSISHGGKRAGYTF.